Each of the 5 T cell receptor beta chains below was sequenced from the same sample in a study of blood T cells in healthy people across ages. Next came a second PCR, run for about 6 to 12 cycles, which used a sample-barcoded 5' primer along with a J-beta primer mix. In TCRdb, the 5' RACE reads were re-called with MiXCR into one record per CDR3 protein. In the table there are hundreds of thousands of distinct CDR3 sequences, around 21% of which are singletons. Sequencing input: blood. These receptors came from a man in his 70s in good health.

The table lists this clonotype with a few counts. The rearrangement joins TRBV4-3 to TRBJ2-5, with D uncertain. Trimming left V 0 bases short and J 4 bases short, with 6 bases between. The CDR3 contains 13 residues. CDR1 and CDR2 from the germline V gene are LGHNA and YSLEER. The CDR3 reads CASSQDNGETQYF. The CDR3 DNA reads as TGCGCCAGCAGCCAAGATAACGGAGAGACCCAGTACTTC.

This clonotype was seen more than once but under ten times. The chain carries TRBV29-1 and TRBJ2-1; D not resolved. The CDR3 length is 11 residues. V dropped 0 bases and J dropped 7 bases, with 4 bases sitting between them. Germline assignment: CDR1 SQVTM and CDR2 ANQGSEA. The DNA of the CDR3 is TGCAGCGTTGAAGATCAAAATGAGCAGTTCTTC. Translating gives CSVEDQNEQFF.

This clonotype was counted between two and nine times. V and J are TRBV10-3 and TRBJ2-5, with D perhaps TRBD2 (5 bases). V lost 4 bases to trimming and J lost 11 bases, with 23 bases between them. Germline V lookup: CDR1 ENHRY, CDR2 SYGVKD. The length of the CDR3 is 15 residues. DNA of the CDR3: TGTGCCATCAGTGCTGGGCTAGCCCACTCTACGGAGCAGTACTTC. Encoded protein: CAISAGLAHSTEQYF.

This clonotype was counted ten times or more. V and J are TRBV9 and TRBJ2-5; D possibly uses TRBD1 or TRBD2 (5 bases each). V lost 4 bases and J lost 1, with 11 bases in between. The CDR3 is made up of 14 amino acids. Germline CDR1 is SGDLS and CDR2 is YYNGEE. The CDR3 is CASSPRGSQETQYF. In DNA, the CDR3 is TGTGCCAGCAGCCCCCGGGGCAGCCAAGAGACCCAGTACTTC.

This chain links TRBV4-1 with TRBJ2-3, with a tentative D call TRBD2 (5 bases). The V end lost 0 bases, the J end lost 3 bases, and 13 bases lay between the germline ends. CDR3 size: 16 residues. Germline CDR1 and CDR2: MGHRA and YSYEKL. The CDR3 is CASSQELEWETDTQYF. The DNA for the CDR3 is TGCGCCAGCAGCCAAGAACTAGAGTGGGAAACAGATACGCAGTATTTT.